The TCR beta chain under discussion was sequenced for a study of blood T cell repertoires in COVID-19. Study overall: COVID-19 samples, acute and convalescent, were from the United States, Italy and Spain.

Libraries were prepared by immunoSEQ multiplex PCR; TCRdb keeps only in-frame clonotypes and omits some of them. Of about 190,000 clones detected, roughly 78% appear once; the ten largest clones hold 2.5% to 3%. The sample consisted of peripheral blood. This sequence originates from a woman of 80 years or more with active or convalescent COVID-19.

The chain's CDR3 is CATGLISGANVLTF. In DNA form, the CDR3 reads TGTGCCACCGGACTTATATCTGGGGCCAACGTCCTGACTTTC. The chain combines TRBV7-8 with TRBJ2-6; D possibly corresponds to TRBD2 (5 bases). The V gene's germline CDR1 is SGHVS and CDR2 FQNEAQ. V was clipped by 10 bases and J by 1 base, with 11 bases between them. This CDR3 has 14 amino acids.